This paragraph reports one T cell receptor (beta chain). V was trimmed by 1 base and J by 0 bases, leaving 10 bases between them. Per germline, CDR1 SGHNT and CDR2 YYREEE (reference sequence). This CDR3 region has 16 residues. This specimen belongs to a study of blood T cell repertoires in COVID-19. Assay used: immunoSEQ multiplex PCR; TCRdb lists only in-frame clones, some missing. The sample shows over 100,000 clones, approximately 86% of them seen only once. The TCR was taken from a woman aged 70-85 years with COVID-19, enrolled during active disease. The V gene is TRBV5-4, the J gene TRBJ1-4, with D perhaps matching TRBD1 (6 bases). Source material: peripheral blood. CDR3 coding DNA: TGTGCCAGCAGCTTGCGGCGACAGGCAACTAATGAAAAACTGTTTTTT. It codes for CASSLRRQATNEKLFF.